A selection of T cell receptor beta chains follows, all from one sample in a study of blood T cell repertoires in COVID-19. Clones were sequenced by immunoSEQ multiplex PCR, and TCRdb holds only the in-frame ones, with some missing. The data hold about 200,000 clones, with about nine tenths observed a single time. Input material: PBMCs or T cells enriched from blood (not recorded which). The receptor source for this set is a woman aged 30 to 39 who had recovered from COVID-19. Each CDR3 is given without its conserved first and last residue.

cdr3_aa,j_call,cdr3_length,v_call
ASSPDRGRYGYT,TRBJ1-2,12,TRBV27
ASSELYGYT,TRBJ1-2,9,TRBV6-2/TRBV6-3
ASRDYITSYEQY,TRBJ2-7,12,TRBV6-5
ASSPGLAESYNEQF,TRBJ2-1,14,TRBV3-1/TRBV3-2
ASTKQGSSYNEQF,TRBJ2-1,13,TRBV2
ASSEGTSGGVKQF,TRBJ2-1,13,TRBV2
ASSEVAGGLDTQY,TRBJ2-3,13,TRBV6-4
ASSLSLSGNTIY,TRBJ1-3,12,TRBV5-1
ASSLSGSPYNEQF,TRBJ2-1,13,TRBV7-9
ASSIGTGLNTEAF,TRBJ1-1,13,TRBV13
ASRRSSGRATGELF,TRBJ2-2,14,TRBV27
ASYRGRDAAGTDTQY,TRBJ2-3,15,TRBV7-8
ASSELAGERNEQF,TRBJ2-1,13,TRBV2
ASSPPGRGAGQPQH,TRBJ1-5,14,TRBV28
ASSIVSGGGYT,TRBJ1-2,11,TRBV19
ASSRTVNEKLF,TRBJ1-4,11,TRBV5-6
ASRLARLAGESYEQY,TRBJ2-7,15,TRBV12-2
ASSYSDSPNQPQH,TRBJ1-5,13,TRBV6-5
ASGFPQGSSYNEQF,TRBJ2-1,14,TRBV12-5
ASSPSRVGNTIY,TRBJ1-3,12,TRBV9
ASSEEGQGSTEAF,TRBJ1-1,13,TRBV6-1
ASSPVTANTEAF,TRBJ1-1,12,TRBV2
ASSAGQGHTEAF,TRBJ1-1,12,TRBV7-8